The 11 T cell receptor beta chains reported below all come from one sample, sequenced in a study of blood T cell repertoires in COVID-19 (TCRdb year 2020). Receptors were amplified or captured by the immunoSEQ multiplex PCR assay. TCRdb took over this immuneACCESS table, retaining in-frame rearrangements with V and J assigned. Such tables are incomplete; in checked studies, under half of the missing clones stem from an unresolved V gene, and the remainder is unexplained. A total of fewer than 50,000 clones appear in this sample, more than 75% of them only once. The ten largest clonotypes hold about 27% of the sample. The sample consisted of peripheral blood. The receptors shown here come from a man older than 75 with acute or convalescent COVID-19.

This clone was observed a few times. This chain connects TRBV28 to TRBJ2-1; 7 positions agree with TRBD1. The length of the CDR3 is 15 residues. J gave up 4 bases and V 7 bases, and 10 bases lay outside the gene matches. Germline assignment: CDR1 MDHEN and CDR2 SYDVKM. For the CDR3, the DNA is TGTGCCAGCACCCGTTCGGGACAGCCTTACAATGAGCAGTTCTTC. It codes for CASTRSGQPYNEQFF.

For this clone: At one of its ends the junction is not consistent with the germline gene, which may arise from a read error. The rearrangement uses TRBV18 and TRBJ2-7; D not certain. The CDR3 contains 13 residues. Germline V CDR1 and CDR2: KGHSH, LQKENI. In nucleotides, the CDR3 is TGTGTCAGCTCACCTGCGGATACCTACGAGCAGTACTTC. Protein: CVSSPADTYEQYF.

The rearrangement joins TRBV28 to TRBJ1-2; 7 bases match TRBD1. The germline V gene encodes CDR1 MDHEN and CDR2 SYDVKM. The CDR3 covers 15 residues. The V gene end was trimmed by 8 bases and the J gene end by 3 bases; junction bases not matched to a gene: 12. CDR3 protein: CASCSQGQFYYGYTF. CDR3 nucleotides: TGTGCCAGCTGTTCCCAGGGACAGTTCTACTATGGCTACACCTTC.

The chain uses TRBV7-8 and TRBJ1-1; D uncertain. Trimming left V 2 bases short and J 1 base short, with 17 bases between. CDR3 size: 17 residues. CDR1 is SGHVS, CDR2 FQNEAQ, per germline. CDR3 nucleotide sequence: TGTGCCAGCAGCTTACTCGGCCCAGTCACGGGGAACACTGAAGCTTTCTTT. This codes for CASSLLGPVTGNTEAFF.

This clone was recorded many times. V usage is TRBV27 and J usage is TRBJ2-1, with 9 bases fitting TRBD2. This CDR3 contains 15 residues. Unmatched junction bases numbered 4, after V lost 2 bases and J lost 5 bases. The germline gives CDR1 MNHEY, CDR2 SMNVEV (reference sequence). CDR3 protein: CASSLRLAGHNEQFF. CDR3 coding DNA: TGTGCCAGCAGTTTACGTCTAGCGGGACACAATGAGCAGTTCTTC.

This clone occurred once. The V gene is TRBV28, the J gene TRBJ1-3; D gene uncertain. CDR3 size: 14 residues. Germline V gives CDR1 MDHEN, CDR2 SYDVKM. Trimming removed 6 bases at V and 12 bases at J, with 21 bases between. CDR3: CASSLPVWNTGIYF. The CDR3 nucleotides read TGTGCCAGCAGCCTCCCGGTTTGGAACACGGGCATATATTTT.

The CDR3 reads CASSLYGRYDTQYF. The CDR3 DNA reads as TGTGCCAGCAGCTTATATGGTAGATATGATACGCAGTATTTT. The gene calls are TRBV5-6 and TRBJ2-3; D not certain. The germline V and J ends were trimmed by 2 bases and 6 bases, with 13 bases remaining between them. Germline CDR1 is SGHDT and CDR2 is YYEEEE. The CDR3 loop spans 14 amino acids. Using reference TRBV5-6 and TRBJ2-3 for the parts outside the CDR3, the full variable domain is DAGVTQSPTHLIKTRGQQVTLRCSPKSGHDTVSWYQQALGQGPQFIFQYYEEEERQRGNFPDRFSGHQFPNYSSELNVNALLLGDSALYLCASSLYGRYDTQYFGPGTRLTVL.

The rearrangement uses TRBV3-1 (or the pseudogene TRBV3-2) and TRBJ1-1, with 7 bases aligning to TRBD1. The V gene end was trimmed by 5 bases and the J gene end by 1 base; junction bases not matched to a gene: 7. Germline V gene lookup returns CDR1 LGHDT and CDR2 YNNKEL (reference sequence). The CDR3 contains 15 residues. The CDR3 here is CASSNTGAANTEAFF. The CDR3 nucleotides are TGTGCCAGCAGCAATACAGGGGCCGCGAACACTGAAGCTTTCTTT.

The genes are TRBV12-3 or TRBV12-4 and TRBJ1-1; 10 nucleotides align to TRBD1. J was trimmed by 6 bases and V by 8 bases; bases with no gene match: 6. The CDR3 spans 13 residues. DNA for the CDR3: TGTGCCAGCCGGACAGGGGGTAGGGCTGAAGCTTTCTTT. Protein product: CASRTGGRAEAFF.

The chain links TRBV11-2 to TRBJ2-5; possibly TRBD1 for D (6 bases). The CDR3 is made up of 14 amino acids. The V gene lost 6 bases and the J gene lost 0 bases, with 11 bases spanning the gap. Germline CDR1 is SGHAT and CDR2 is FQNNGV. As DNA, the CDR3 is TGTGCCAGCAGTCAACAGGGAAACCAAGAGACCCAGTACTTC. Its translation: CASSQQGNQETQYF.

The chain carries TRBV11-2 and TRBJ2-2; D is possibly TRBD1 (6 bases). Germline assignment: CDR1 SGHAT and CDR2 FQNNGV. V lost 8 bases to trimming and J lost 7 bases, with 8 bases between them. This CDR3 region has 11 residues. CDR3 DNA: TGTGCCAGCCAGGGGAACGGGGAGCTGTTTTTT. Its protein is CASQGNGELFF.